This T cell receptor (beta chain) was identified during a study of T cells in Graves' hyperthyroidism and ophthalmopathy. Overall study results and limits: Ophthalmopathy was distinguished from stable hyperthyroidism by 13 V-J signatures. The model foresaw ophthalmopathy a median around 6 months prior to onset.

What was amplified from RNA transcripts were TCR beta CDR3 regions. RT-PCR in the first round (using the HTBI primer set) targeted the TCR CDR3. TCRdb passed the multiplex PCR reads through MiXCR, listing each CDR3 protein once. The top ten hold about 8.3% of the sample, which has 450,000 to 700,000 distinct CDR3 sequences, 46% seen once. When ophthalmopathy did not progress within 18 months, Graves' hyperthyroidism was considered stable. With a duration under 2 months, the hyperthyroidism was newly diagnosed in patients aged 18 to 65. In its sample, this clonotype was seen many times. The antigen remains unidentified. J lost 3 bases, V lost 4 bases, and 4 bases had no gene match. In germline, CDR1 is SGHTS, CDR2 YDEGEE. The CDR3 spans 14 residues.

This sequence was found in a woman aged 18-30 years with Graves' hyperthyroidism. The chain is built from TRBV5-8 and TRBJ1-3; TRBD1 matches 7 bases. Specimen: peripheral blood or thyroid tissue (not recorded which). The CDR3 region has the DNA TGTGCCAGCAGCACCGGGACAGTTGGAAACACCATATATTTT. Protein sequence: CASSTGTVGNTIYF.